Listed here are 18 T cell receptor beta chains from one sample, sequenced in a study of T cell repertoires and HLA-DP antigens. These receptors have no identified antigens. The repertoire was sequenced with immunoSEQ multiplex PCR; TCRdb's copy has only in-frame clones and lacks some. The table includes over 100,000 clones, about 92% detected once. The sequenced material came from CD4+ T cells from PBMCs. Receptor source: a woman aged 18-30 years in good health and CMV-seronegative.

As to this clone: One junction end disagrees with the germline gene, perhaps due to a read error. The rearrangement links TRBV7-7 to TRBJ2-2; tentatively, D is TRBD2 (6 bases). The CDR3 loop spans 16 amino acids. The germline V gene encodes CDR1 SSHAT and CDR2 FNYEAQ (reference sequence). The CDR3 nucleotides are TGTGCTAGCAGCTCACACACGGGAGTTGCCACCGGGGAGCTGTTTTTT. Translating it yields CASSSHTGVATGELFF.

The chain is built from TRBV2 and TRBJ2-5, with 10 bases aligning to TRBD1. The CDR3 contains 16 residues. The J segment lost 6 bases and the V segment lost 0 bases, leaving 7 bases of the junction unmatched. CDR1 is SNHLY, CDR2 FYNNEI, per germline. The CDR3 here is CASSEARGQGSKTQYF. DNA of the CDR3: TGTGCCAGCAGTGAAGCGCGGGGACAGGGGAGTAAGACCCAGTACTTC.

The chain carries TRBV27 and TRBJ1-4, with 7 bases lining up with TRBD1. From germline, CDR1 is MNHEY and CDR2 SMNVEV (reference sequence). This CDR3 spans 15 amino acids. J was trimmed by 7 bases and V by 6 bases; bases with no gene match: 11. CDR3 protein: CASSQNRGRSEKLFF. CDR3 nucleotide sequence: TGTGCCAGCAGCCAAAACAGGGGTAGAAGTGAAAAACTGTTTTTT.

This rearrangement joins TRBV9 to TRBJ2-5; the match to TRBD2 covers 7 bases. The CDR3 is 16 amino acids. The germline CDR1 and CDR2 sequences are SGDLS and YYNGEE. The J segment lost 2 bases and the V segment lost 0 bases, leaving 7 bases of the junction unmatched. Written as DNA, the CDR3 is TGTGCCAGCAGCGTAGGGCTAGCGGTATTTCAAGAGACCCAGTACTTC. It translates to CASSVGLAVFQETQYF.

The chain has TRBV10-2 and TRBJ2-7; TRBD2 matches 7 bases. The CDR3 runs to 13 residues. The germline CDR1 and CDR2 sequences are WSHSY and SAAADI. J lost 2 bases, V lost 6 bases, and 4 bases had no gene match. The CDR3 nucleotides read TGCGCCAGCAGCCTAGCGGAGACCTACGAGCAGTACTTC. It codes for CASSLAETYEQYF.

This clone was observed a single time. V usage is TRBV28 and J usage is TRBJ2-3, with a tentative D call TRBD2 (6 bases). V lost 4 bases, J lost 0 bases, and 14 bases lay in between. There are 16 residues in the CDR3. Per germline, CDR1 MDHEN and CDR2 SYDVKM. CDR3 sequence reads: CASSSPQGGSTDTQYF. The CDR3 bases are TGTGCCAGCAGTTCCCCCCAGGGAGGTAGCACAGATACGCAGTATTTT. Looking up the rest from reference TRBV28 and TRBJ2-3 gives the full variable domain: DVKVTQSSRYLVKRTGEKVFLECVQDMDHENMFWYRQDPGLGLRLIYFSYDVKMKEKGDIPEGYSVSREKKERFSLILESASTNQTSMYLCASSSPQGGSTDTQYFGPGTRLTVL.

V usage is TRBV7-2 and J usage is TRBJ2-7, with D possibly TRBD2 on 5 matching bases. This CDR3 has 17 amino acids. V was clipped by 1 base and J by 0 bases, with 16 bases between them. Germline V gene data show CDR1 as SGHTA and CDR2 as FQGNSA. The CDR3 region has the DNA TGTGCCAGCAGCTTAGTGAGGGCGCGAATAAACTCCTACGAGCAGTACGTC. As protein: CASSLVRARINSYEQYV.

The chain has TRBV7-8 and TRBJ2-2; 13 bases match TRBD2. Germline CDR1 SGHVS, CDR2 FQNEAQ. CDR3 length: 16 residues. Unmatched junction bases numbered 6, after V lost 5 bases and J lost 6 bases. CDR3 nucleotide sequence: TGTGCCAGCAGCCCGACTAGCGGGAGGACTTCCGGGGAGCTGTTTTTT. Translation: CASSPTSGRTSGELFF.

The DNA for the CDR3 is TGTGCCAGCAGCTTGGCCCTTGAGGGGCCCCCCTACGAGCAGTACTTC. Amino acid sequence: CASSLALEGPPYEQYF. V is TRBV5-6 and J is TRBJ2-5; D could derive from TRBD1 or TRBD2 (5 bases each). Near its end, the DNA agrees better with TRBJ2-7, so the J call may be wrong. Germline V gives CDR1 SGHDT, CDR2 YYEEEE. The CDR3 sequence is 16 residues long.

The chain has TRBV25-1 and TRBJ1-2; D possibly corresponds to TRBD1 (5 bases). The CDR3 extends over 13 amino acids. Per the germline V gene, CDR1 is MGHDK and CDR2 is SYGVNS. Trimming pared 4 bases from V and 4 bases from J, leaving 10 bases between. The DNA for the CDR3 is TGTGCCAGCAGTGTGCCGGGGCTCTATGGCTACACCTTC. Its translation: CASSVPGLYGYTF.

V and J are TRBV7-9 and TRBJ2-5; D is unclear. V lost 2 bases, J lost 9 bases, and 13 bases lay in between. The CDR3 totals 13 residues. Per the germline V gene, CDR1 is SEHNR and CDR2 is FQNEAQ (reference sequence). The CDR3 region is CASSLSGRTAQYF. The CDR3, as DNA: TGTGCCAGCAGCTTATCGGGCAGGACGGCCCAGTACTTC.

In DNA form, the CDR3 reads TGTGCCAGCAGTGGGACAGGGGGGAGCTATGGCTACACCTTC. Amino acids: CASSGTGGSYGYTF. This chain uses TRBV25-1 with TRBJ1-2; TRBD1 matches at 10 bases. This CDR3 has 14 amino acids. V lost 4 bases to trimming and J lost 4 bases; unmatched junction nucleotides: 3. CDR1 and CDR2 (germline): MGHDK, SYGVNS.

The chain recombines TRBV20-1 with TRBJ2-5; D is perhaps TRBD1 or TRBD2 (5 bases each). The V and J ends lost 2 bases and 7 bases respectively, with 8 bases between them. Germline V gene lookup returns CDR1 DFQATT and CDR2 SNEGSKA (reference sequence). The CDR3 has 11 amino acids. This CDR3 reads CSARRGPTQYF. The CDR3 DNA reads TGCAGTGCTAGAAGGGGACCGACCCAGTACTTC.

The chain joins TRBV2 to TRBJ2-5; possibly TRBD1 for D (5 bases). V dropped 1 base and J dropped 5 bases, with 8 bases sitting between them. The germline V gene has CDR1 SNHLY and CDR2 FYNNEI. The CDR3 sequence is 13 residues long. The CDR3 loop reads CASSEGQLETQYF. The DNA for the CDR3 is TGTGCCAGCAGTGAAGGACAGTTGGAGACCCAGTACTTC.

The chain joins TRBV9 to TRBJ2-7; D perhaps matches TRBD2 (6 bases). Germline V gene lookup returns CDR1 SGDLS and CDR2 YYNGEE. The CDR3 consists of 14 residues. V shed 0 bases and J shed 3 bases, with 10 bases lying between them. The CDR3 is CASSVAGSHYEQYF. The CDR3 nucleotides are TGTGCCAGCAGCGTAGCCGGGAGTCACTACGAGCAGTACTTC.

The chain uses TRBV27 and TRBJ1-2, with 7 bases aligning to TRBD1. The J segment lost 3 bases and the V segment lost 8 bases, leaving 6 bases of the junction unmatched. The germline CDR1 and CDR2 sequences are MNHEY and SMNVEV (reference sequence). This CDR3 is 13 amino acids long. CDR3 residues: CASATTGDYGYTF. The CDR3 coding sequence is TGTGCCAGCGCGACCACAGGGGACTATGGCTACACCTTC.

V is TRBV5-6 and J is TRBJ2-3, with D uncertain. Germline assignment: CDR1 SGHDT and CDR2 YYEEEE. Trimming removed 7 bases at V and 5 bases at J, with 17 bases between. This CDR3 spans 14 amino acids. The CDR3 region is CASYSDPLGDTQYF. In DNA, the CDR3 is TGTGCCAGCTACAGTGACCCACTGGGAGATACGCAGTATTTT.

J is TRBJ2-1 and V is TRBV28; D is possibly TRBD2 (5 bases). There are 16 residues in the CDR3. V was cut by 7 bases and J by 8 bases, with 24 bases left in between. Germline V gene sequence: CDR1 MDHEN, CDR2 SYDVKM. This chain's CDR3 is CASTETYPGRRDEQFF. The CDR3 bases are TGTGCCAGCACCGAAACCTACCCGGGAAGAAGGGATGAGCAGTTCTTC.